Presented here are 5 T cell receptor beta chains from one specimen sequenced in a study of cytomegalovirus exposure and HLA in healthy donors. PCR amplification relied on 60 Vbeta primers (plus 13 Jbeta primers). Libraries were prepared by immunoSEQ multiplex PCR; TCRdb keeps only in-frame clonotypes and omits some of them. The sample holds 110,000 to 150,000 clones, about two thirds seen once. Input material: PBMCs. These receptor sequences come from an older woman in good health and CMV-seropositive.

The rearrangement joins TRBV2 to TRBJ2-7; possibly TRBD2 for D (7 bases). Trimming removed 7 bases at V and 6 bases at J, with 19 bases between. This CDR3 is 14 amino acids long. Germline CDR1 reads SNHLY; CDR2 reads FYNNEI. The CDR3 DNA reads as TGTGCCAGCACCGGACTAGACAGGCGGTCCGAGCAGTACTTC. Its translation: CASTGLDRRSEQYF. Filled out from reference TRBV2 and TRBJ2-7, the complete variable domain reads EPEVTQTPSHQVTQMGQEVILRCVPISNHLYFYWYRQILGQKVEFLVSFYNNEISEKSEIFDDQFSVERPDGSNFTLKIRSTKLEDSAMYFCASTGLDRRSEQYFGPGTRLTVT.

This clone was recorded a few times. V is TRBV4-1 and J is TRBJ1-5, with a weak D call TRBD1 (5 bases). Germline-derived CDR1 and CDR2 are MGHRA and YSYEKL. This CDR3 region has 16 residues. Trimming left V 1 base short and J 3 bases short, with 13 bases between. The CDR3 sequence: CASSQGSGRTNQPQHF. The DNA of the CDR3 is TGCGCCAGCAGCCAAGGGTCAGGGAGGACCAATCAGCCCCAGCATTTT.

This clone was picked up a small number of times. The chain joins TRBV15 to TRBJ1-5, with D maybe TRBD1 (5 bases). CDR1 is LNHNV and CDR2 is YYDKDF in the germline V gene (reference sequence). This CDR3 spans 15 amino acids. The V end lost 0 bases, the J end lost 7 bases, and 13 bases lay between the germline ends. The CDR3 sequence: CATSREKGSGQPQHF. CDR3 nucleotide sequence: TGTGCCACCAGCAGAGAGAAGGGTTCAGGGCAGCCCCAGCATTTT. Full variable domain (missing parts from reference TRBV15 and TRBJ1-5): DAMVIQNPRYQVTQFGKPVTLSCSQTLNHNVMYWYQQKSSQAPKLLFHYYDKDFNNEADTPDNFQSRRPNTSFCFLDIRSPGLGDTAMYLCATSREKGSGQPQHFGDGTRLSIL.

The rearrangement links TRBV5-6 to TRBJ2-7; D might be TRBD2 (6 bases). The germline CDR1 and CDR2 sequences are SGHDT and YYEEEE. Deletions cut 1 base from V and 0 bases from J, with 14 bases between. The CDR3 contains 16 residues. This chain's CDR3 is CASSLSASGYSYEQYF. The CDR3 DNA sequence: TGTGCCAGCAGCTTGAGCGCGAGCGGGTACTCCTACGAGCAGTACTTC. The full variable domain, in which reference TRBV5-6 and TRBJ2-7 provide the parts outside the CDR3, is DAGVTQSPTHLIKTRGQQVTLRCSPKSGHDTVSWYQQALGQGPQFIFQYYEEEERQRGNFPDRFSGHQFPNYSSELNVNALLLGDSALYLCASSLSASGYSYEQYFGPGTRLTVT.

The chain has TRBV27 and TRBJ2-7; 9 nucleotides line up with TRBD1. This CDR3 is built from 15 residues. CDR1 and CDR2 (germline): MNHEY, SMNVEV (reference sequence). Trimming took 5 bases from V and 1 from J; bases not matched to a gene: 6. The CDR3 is CASSLGTGRSYEQYF. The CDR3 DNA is TGTGCCAGCAGTCTTGGGACAGGGAGGTCCTACGAGCAGTACTTC.